The sequence of this TCR beta chain was determined in a study of cytomegalovirus exposure and HLA in healthy donors. Germline loops: CDR1 WNHNN, CDR2 SYGVQD (reference sequence). V shed 5 bases and J 0 bases; nucleotides not matched to a gene: 14. This CDR3 is 19 amino acids long. Both 60 Vbeta primers and 13 Jbeta primers went into the PCR. Some clones are missing from TCRdb's copy, which holds only in-frame ones; the method was immunoSEQ multiplex PCR. The repertoire holds 50,000 or so clones, with 65% to 85% as singletons. The specimen sequenced was PBMCs. This chain links TRBV10-1 with TRBJ2-2, with TRBD2 matching over 8 bases. This receptor was identified in a boy aged 5 to 17 in good health and CMV-seropositive. DNA for the CDR3: TGCGCCAGCAGTAGTCCCTTCAGACTAGCGCGGACGAACACCGGGGAGCTGTTTTTT. It encodes CASSSPFRLARTNTGELFF.